This T cell receptor beta chain comes out of a study of Ad26.COV2.S vaccination and SARS-CoV-2 variants. The CDR3 is 15 residues long. Trimming removed 3 bases from V and 2 bases from J, with 14 bases in between. Germline CDR1 GTSNPN, CDR2 SVGIG (reference sequence). Treatment: 15 to 20 received Ad26.COV2.S at low or high dose, single or two shots; 5 received placebo; per-sample allocation not given. All samples were drawn on day 63, counting from the first vaccine or placebo injection. Some clones are missing from TCRdb's copy, which holds only in-frame ones; the method was immunoSEQ multiplex PCR. The sample lists a few hundred thousand clones; around four fifths were seen once. This clone was counted once.

This sequence originates from a person aged 18-60 years who received the Ad26.COV2.S COVID-19 vaccine or a placebo. The material was peripheral blood, obtained in a trial of Ad26.COV2.S vaccine versus placebo. The gene calls are TRBV30 and TRBJ1-5, with D tentatively TRBD1 (6 bases). CDR3 nucleotides: TGTGCCTGGAGCCGTAGGGGGGGAGGCAATCAGCCCCAGCATTTT. Translated, it gives CAWSRRGGGNQPQHF.